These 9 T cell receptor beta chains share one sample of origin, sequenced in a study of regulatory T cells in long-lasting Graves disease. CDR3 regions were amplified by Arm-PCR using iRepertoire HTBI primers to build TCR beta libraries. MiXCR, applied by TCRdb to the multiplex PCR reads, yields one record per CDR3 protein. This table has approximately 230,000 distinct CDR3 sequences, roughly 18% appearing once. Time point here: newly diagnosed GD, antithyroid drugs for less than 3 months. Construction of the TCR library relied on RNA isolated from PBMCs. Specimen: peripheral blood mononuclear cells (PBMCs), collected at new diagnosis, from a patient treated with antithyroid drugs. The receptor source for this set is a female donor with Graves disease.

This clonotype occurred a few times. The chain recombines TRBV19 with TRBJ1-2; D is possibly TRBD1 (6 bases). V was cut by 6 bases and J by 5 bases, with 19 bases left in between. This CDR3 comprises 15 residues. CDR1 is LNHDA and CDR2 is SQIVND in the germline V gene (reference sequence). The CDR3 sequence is CASSTNPTGYYGYTF. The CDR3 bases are TGTGCCAGTAGCACAAACCCGACAGGCTATTATGGCTACACCTTC.

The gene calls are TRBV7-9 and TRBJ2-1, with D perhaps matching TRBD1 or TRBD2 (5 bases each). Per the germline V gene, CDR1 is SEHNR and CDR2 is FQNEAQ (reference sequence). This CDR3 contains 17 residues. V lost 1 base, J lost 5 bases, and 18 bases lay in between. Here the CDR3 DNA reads TGTGCCAGCAGCTTAGAAGGGCAGGGAGTTATGAACAATGAGCAGTTCTTC. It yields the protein CASSLEGQGVMNNEQFF.

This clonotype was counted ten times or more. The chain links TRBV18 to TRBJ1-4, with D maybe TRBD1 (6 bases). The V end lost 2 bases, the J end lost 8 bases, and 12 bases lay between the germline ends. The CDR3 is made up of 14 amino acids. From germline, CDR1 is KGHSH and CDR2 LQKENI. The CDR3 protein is CASSPGTPREKLFF. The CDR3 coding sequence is TGTGCCAGCTCACCAGGGACACCTAGGGAAAAACTGTTTTTT.

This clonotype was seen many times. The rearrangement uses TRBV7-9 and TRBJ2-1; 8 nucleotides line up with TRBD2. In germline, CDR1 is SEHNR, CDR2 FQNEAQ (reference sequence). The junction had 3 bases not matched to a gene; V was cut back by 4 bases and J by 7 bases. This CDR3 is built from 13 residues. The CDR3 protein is CASSSGLGNEQFF. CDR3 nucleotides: TGTGCCAGCAGCTCGGGACTAGGGAATGAGCAGTTCTTC. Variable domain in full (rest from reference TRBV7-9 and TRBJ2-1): DTGVSQNPRHKITKRGQNVTFRCDPISEHNRLYWYRQTLGQGPEFLTYFQNEAQLEKSRLLSDRFSAERPKGSFSTLEIQRTEQGDSAMYLCASSSGLGNEQFFGPGTRLTVL.

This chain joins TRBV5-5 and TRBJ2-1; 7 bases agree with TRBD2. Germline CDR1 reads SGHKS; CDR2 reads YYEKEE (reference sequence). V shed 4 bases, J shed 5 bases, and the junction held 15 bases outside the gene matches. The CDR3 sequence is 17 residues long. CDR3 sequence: CASSAASGQGGHNEQFF. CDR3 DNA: TGTGCCAGCAGCGCTGCTAGCGGCCAGGGAGGTCACAATGAGCAGTTCTTC. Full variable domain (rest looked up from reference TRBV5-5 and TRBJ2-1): DAGVTQSPTHLIKTRGQQVTLRCSPISGHKSVSWYQQVLGQGPQFIFQYYEKEERGRGNFPDRFSARQFPNYSSELNVNALLLGDSALYLCASSAASGQGGHNEQFFGPGTRLTVL.

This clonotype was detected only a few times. In DNA form, the CDR3 reads TGCGCCAGCAGCTTGGCCGTGGGAGAAGAGACCCAGTACTTC. Its protein is CASSLAVGEETQYF. This chain uses TRBV5-1 with TRBJ2-5, with TRBD2 as a possible D gene (5 bases). Germline V gives CDR1 SGHRS, CDR2 YFSETQ. V was shortened by 0 bases and J by 3 bases, with 9 bases between the two germline ends. This CDR3 comprises 14 residues.

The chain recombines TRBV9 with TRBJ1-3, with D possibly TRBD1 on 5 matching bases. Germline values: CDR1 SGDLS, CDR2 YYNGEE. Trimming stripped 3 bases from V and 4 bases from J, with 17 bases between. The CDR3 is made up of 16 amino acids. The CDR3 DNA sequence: TGTGCCAGCAGCGCCGAAGGACGGGGCTCAGGAAACACCATATATTTT. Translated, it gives CASSAEGRGSGNTIYF.

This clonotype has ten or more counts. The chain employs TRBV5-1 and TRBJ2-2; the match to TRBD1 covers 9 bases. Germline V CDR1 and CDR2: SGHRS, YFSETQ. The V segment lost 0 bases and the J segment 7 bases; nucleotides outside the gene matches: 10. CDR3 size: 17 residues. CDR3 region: CASSLGTGEYQHGELFF. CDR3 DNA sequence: TGCGCCAGCAGCTTGGGGACAGGGGAGTATCAACACGGGGAGCTGTTTTTT.

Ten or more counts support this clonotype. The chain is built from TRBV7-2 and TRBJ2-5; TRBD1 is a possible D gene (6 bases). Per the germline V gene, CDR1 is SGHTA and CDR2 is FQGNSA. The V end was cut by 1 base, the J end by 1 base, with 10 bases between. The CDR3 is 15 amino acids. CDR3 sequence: CASSLVSQGQETQYF. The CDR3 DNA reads TGTGCCAGCAGCTTAGTTTCACAGGGCCAAGAGACCCAGTACTTC. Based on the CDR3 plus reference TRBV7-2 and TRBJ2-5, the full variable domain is GAGVSQSPSNKVTEKGKDVELRCDPISGHTALYWYRQSLGQGLEFLIYFQGNSAPDKSGLPSDRFSAERTGGSVSTLTIQRTQQEDSAVYLCASSLVSQGQETQYFGPGTRLLVL.